This record concerns one TCR beta chain sequence. Its specificity is unknown. 13 Jbeta primers and 60 Vbeta primers were used for the PCR. Measured with immunoSEQ multiplex PCR; TCRdb has only the in-frame clones, and not every one. The sample data list more than 50,000 clones. This specimen belongs to a study of cytomegalovirus exposure and HLA in healthy donors. Whole-study context: Of some 400 genotyped donors, about 80% clustered with self-reported Caucasian donors. Points from the study as a whole: It was assumed in the presence/absence analyses that sequencing depth was roughly uniform across donors. One variant, a missense change in DCLRE1C, was linked in a later analysis to TCR beta V- and J-gene trimming. TCR beta sequences reportedly predicted most subjects' HLA-A and HLA-B alleles accurately.

V dropped 7 bases and J dropped 4 bases, with 20 bases sitting between them. This CDR3 is built from 16 residues. Germline assignment: CDR1 MDHEN and CDR2 SYDVKM. The rearrangement joins TRBV28 to TRBJ1-3; maybe TRBD1 (6 bases). The clonotype comes from a man aged 18 to 30 in good health and CMV-seropositive. Sample: PBMCs. CDR3 in DNA: TGTGCCAGCACCCCCTCTGGCAGGGGCGTAGGAAACACCATATATTTT. Protein: CASTPSGRGVGNTIYF. Complete variable domain (other parts from reference TRBV28 and TRBJ1-3): DVKVTQSSRYLVKRTGEKVFLECVQDMDHENMFWYRQDPGLGLRLIYFSYDVKMKEKGDIPEGYSVSREKKERFSLILESASTNQTSMYLCASTPSGRGVGNTIYFGEGSWLTVV.